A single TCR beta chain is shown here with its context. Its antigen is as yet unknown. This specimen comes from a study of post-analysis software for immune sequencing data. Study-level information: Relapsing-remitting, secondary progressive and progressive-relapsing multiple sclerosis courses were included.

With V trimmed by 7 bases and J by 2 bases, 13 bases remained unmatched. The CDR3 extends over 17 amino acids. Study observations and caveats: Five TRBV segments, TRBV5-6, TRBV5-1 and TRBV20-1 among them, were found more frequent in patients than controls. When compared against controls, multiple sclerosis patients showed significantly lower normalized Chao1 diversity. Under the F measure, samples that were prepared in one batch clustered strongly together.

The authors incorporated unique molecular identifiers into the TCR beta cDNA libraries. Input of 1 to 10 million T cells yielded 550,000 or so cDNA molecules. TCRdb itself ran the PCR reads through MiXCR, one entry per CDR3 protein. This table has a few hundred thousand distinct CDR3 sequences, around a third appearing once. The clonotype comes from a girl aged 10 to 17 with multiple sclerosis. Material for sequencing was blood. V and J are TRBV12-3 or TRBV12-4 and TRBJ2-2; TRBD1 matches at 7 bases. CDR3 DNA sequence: TGTGCCAGCAAAAAGGTACCAGGACAGGTTAACACCGGGGAGCTGTTTTTT. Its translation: CASKKVPGQVNTGELFF.